This T cell receptor (beta chain) stems from a study of glioma-infiltrating T cells. Using RNA template, CDR3s of TCR alpha and beta were amplified with iRepertoire arm-PCR. TCRdb reanalysed the multiplex PCR reads using MiXCR and keeps one entry per CDR3 protein. This sample yields 150,000 to 200,000 distinct CDR3 sequences, of which roughly two fifths are seen a single time; 5% to 5.5% belongs to the top ten. Note on this clonotype: As yet, its antigen is unknown.

The CDR3 has 14 amino acids. V lost 5 bases, J lost 6 bases, and 7 bases stayed unmatched. Germline V CDR1 and CDR2: SQVTM, ANQGSEA. Regarding the study as a whole: Above-expected tissue-blood divergence occurred in all gliomas, most in low-grade ones.

The TCR sequence derives from a human donor with low-grade glioma or glioblastoma, undergoing nonglioma brain surgery, or in good health (not recorded which). The material sequenced was glioma tissue, nonneoplastic brain tissue, or PBMCs (not recorded which). The chain links TRBV29-1 to TRBJ2-1; 10 bases fit TRBD2. CDR3 region: CSVNVAGGPNEQFF. The CDR3 DNA sequence: TGCAGCGTTAATGTAGCGGGAGGCCCCAATGAGCAGTTCTTC.